There are many counts of the clone carrying this T cell receptor beta chain. Its antigen remains unidentified. The data belong to a study of naive and memory T cell subsets. Both TRBC1 and TRBC2 were covered by a beta constant-region primer of two equimolar oligonucleotides. The cDNA 3' end received a ligated single-stranded oligonucleotide carrying the SP2 primer and a 12-nucleotide UMI. TCRdb re-analysed the UMI-ligation and nested PCR reads in MiXCR, keeping a single row per CDR3 protein. Of under 100,000 distinct CDR3 sequences listed, roughly 7% are singletons. V was trimmed by 7 bases and J by 0 bases, leaving 16 bases between them. The CDR3 sequence is 15 residues long. Germline V gene data show CDR1 as MDHEN and CDR2 as SYDVKM. Study results and limitations: From naive to CM, EM and EMRA, diversity decreased and Gini increased.

The chain couples TRBV28 to TRBJ2-7, with D tentatively TRBD1 or TRBD2 (6 bases each). This receptor was taken from a human donor in good health. The sample comprised central memory CD4+ T cells from blood. The CDR3 sequence: CASIRGGSSSYEQYF. The CDR3 region has the DNA TGTGCCAGCATTAGAGGGGGGTCCAGCTCCTACGAGCAGTACTTC.